These 13 T cell receptor beta chains were sequenced from one sample in a study of T cell clonality in common variable immunodeficiency. This table comes from immunoSEQ multiplex PCR, and its TCRdb copy is limited to in-frame clones, with some not included. There are roughly 51,000 clones in the sample, none observed a single time. The specimen sequenced was peripheral blood mononuclear cells. The receptors derive from a person aged 18 to 75 in good health.

The table lists this clone with many counts. A junction boundary mismatches the germline segment, possibly from a read error. The sequenced fragment ends 3 residues before the CDR3 boundary, so the rest is inferred from the germline J gene. The chain uses TRBV11-2 and TRBJ2-3; D is ambiguous. CDR3 size: 12 residues. Germline CDR1 is SGHAT and CDR2 is FQNNGV. CDR3 bases read: TGTGCCAGCACCTTATCTACAGATACG. Translating it yields CASTLSTDT. In full, the CDR3 reads CASTLSTDTQYF.

This clone was counted only a few times. The CDR3 spells CASSLLAGGRDEQYF. Incomplete CDR3 DNA: TGTGCCAGCAGCTTACTAGCGGGAGGTCGGGACGAG. This rearrangement joins TRBV7-6 to TRBJ2-7; 11 positions agree with TRBD2. The CDR3 is cut off 3 residues early in the read; its end comes from the germline J gene. Germline V lookup: CDR1 SGHVS, CDR2 FNYEAQ. The CDR3 spans 15 residues. The trim removed 2 bases at V and 5 bases at J, leaving 5 bases unmatched.

This clone was detected ten times or more. Germline is not matched at one junction end, which may reflect a read error. The read terminates 3 residues before the CDR3 end, so the remaining end is supplied by the germline J gene. V usage is TRBV4-2 and J usage is TRBJ1-5; D is unclear. The germline V gene has CDR1 LGHNA and CDR2 YNFKEQ. The CDR3 is 14 residues long. The DNA read from the CDR3 is TGCGCCAGCAGCCGATGGGCGGGAGATCAGCCC. Protein: CASSRWAGDQP. The whole CDR3 protein is CASSRWAGDQPQHF.

This clone was counted at least ten times. From the germline J gene comes the end of the CDR3, since the read stops 3 residues before it. This chain uses TRBV18 with TRBJ2-5; D might be TRBD2 (7 bases). Trimming removed 3 bases from V and 4 bases from J, with 9 bases in between. Germline CDR1 KGHSH, CDR2 LQKENI. This CDR3 has 13 residues. The CDR3 bases that were read are TGTGCCAGCTCACCTAGGGGGGGAGAGACC. Its protein product is CASSPRGGET. The entire CDR3 protein reads CASSPRGGETQYF.

This clone was picked up many times. The CDR3 is cut off 3 residues early in the read; its end comes from the germline J gene. The rearrangement joins TRBV5-1 to TRBJ2-2, with 14 positions matching TRBD2. The germline V gene encodes CDR1 SGHRS and CDR2 YFSETQ. The CDR3 is made up of 16 amino acids. Trimming cost V 3 bases and J 5 bases; bases outside gene matches: 3. The CDR3 region is CASSSGLAGVTGELFF. The sequenced part of the CDR3 DNA is TGCGCCAGCAGCTCGGGACTAGCGGGAGTAACCGGGGAG.

There are many counts of this clone. The read terminates 3 residues ahead of where the CDR3 ends, so the germline J gene completes it. V and J are TRBV19 and TRBJ1-6; no firm D call. Trimming removed 2 bases at V and 6 bases at J, with 5 bases between. CDR1 and CDR2 (germline): LNHDA, SQIVND (reference sequence). The CDR3 has 13 residues. The CDR3 DNA, read in part, is TGTGCCAGTAGTATAAGCTCTAATTCACCC. Translation: CASSISSNSP. The full CDR3 protein is CASSISSNSPLHF.

This clone came up many times. The read finishes 3 residues shy of the CDR3 end, and the germline J gene is used to complete it. This chain connects TRBV4-1 to TRBJ2-2; 7 positions match TRBD1. This CDR3 has 17 amino acids. The germline V gene encodes CDR1 MGHRA and CDR2 YSYEKL. V lost 4 bases, J lost 1 base, and 9 bases stayed unmatched. CDR3 DNA, as far as it was read: TGCGCCAGCAGCCTCCGTTACGGGACAGAGAACACCGGGGAG. It codes for CASSLRYGTENTGE. The entire CDR3 reads CASSLRYGTENTGELFF.

This clone was detected many times. From the germline J gene comes the end of the CDR3, since the read stops 3 residues before it. The chain is built from TRBV28 and TRBJ1-4; D possibly corresponds to TRBD1 (5 bases). The V end lost 6 bases, the J end lost 3 bases, and 11 bases lay between the germline ends. This CDR3 has 14 residues. The germline gives CDR1 MDHEN, CDR2 SYDVKM. CDR3 bases read: TGTGCCAGCAGGGACACGTGGGCTAATGAAAAA. This codes for CASRDTWANEK. The whole CDR3 sequence is CASRDTWANEKLFF.

This clone appeared many times. The sequenced fragment ends 3 residues before the CDR3 boundary, so the rest is inferred from the germline J gene. V usage is TRBV7-2 and J usage is TRBJ1-3, with a tentative D call TRBD1 (6 bases). Germline CDR1 reads SGHTA; CDR2 reads FQGNSA. The V end was cut by 5 bases, the J end by 1 base, with 12 bases between. CDR3 length: 15 residues. This CDR3 is CASSELQGSGNTIYF. CDR3 bases read: TGTGCCAGCAGCGAACTACAGGGATCTGGAAACACC.

This clone was observed many times. The sequence runs out 3 residues before the end of the CDR3; the remainder is reconstructed from the germline J gene. This rearrangement joins TRBV6-1 to TRBJ2-3, with 8 bases that match TRBD2. V lost 4 bases, J lost 4 bases, and 7 bases stayed unmatched. The CDR3 extends over 15 amino acids. Germline-derived CDR1 and CDR2 are MNHNS and SASEGT. The CDR3 loop is CASSVSGSGADTQYF. Partial CDR3 DNA: TGTGCCAGCAGTGTGAGCGGGAGTGGGGCAGATACG.

This clone has a count of ten or more. CDR3 bases read: TGTGCCAGCAGTTTCCCCTACAGGGGGATATCTGGAAAA. It encodes CASSFPYRGISGK. The complete CDR3 reads CASSFPYRGISGKLFF. The chain recombines TRBV28 with TRBJ1-4; TRBD1 aligns across 8 bases. The CDR3 goes on 3 residues after the read ends, and that part is filled in from the germline J gene. This CDR3 has 16 amino acids. With 3 bases clipped from V and 10 bases from J, the junction kept 13 bases outside the gene matches. The V gene's germline CDR1 is MDHEN and CDR2 SYDVKM.

This clone was recorded many times. The read ends 3 residues shy of where the CDR3 ends; the end is completed using the germline J gene. The chain recombines TRBV20-1 with TRBJ2-5; D possibly corresponds to TRBD2 (6 bases). Trimming removed 3 bases from V and 4 bases from J, with 12 bases in between. CDR3 length equals 13 residues. Looked up from germline, CDR1 is DFQATT and CDR2 is SNEGSKA (reference sequence). The CDR3 is CSASRQGGETQYF. CDR3 bases read: TGCAGTGCTAGCCGGCAGGGAGGAGAGACC.

Many counts were recorded for this clone. The CDR3 end is not reached by the read, which stops 3 residues before it; the germline J gene fills it in. This rearrangement joins TRBV5-1 to TRBJ2-3, with 7 nucleotides matching TRBD2. This CDR3 contains 17 residues. V shed 0 bases and J 6 bases; nucleotides not matched to a gene: 13. Germline CDR1 SGHRS, CDR2 YFSETQ. CDR3 DNA (partial): TGCGCCAGCAGCTTGGTACCCACTAGCGAGGGAAGCGATACG. It codes for CASSLVPTSEGSDT. The whole CDR3 protein reads CASSLVPTSEGSDTQYF.